This record concerns one T cell receptor beta chain sequence. Its cognate antigen is unknown. These data belong to a study of T cell responses to AZD1222 COVID-19 vaccine. Study conclusions and caveats: Repertoire sampling happened only post peak T cell response. Distributed over spike, vaccine-associated CD4 TCRs predominated at 160-218 and 743-854. It was only five to seven AZD1222 recipients who were seropositive at baseline. In the spike-specific TCR repertoire, nearly half reportedly target unmutated variant regions.

With 4 bases clipped from V and 5 bases from J, the junction kept 8 bases outside the gene matches. The V gene's germline CDR1 is LGHDT and CDR2 YNNKEL (reference sequence). CDR3 size: 15 residues. Sequencing used immunoSEQ multiplex PCR; TCRdb keeps in-frame clones, though not all of them. The sample has 150,000 to 200,000 clones; around 86% are singletons. The source of this sequence is an adult in good health. The source material was peripheral blood, sampled on day 0 of MenACWY control vaccination. The rearrangement links TRBV3-1 (or the pseudogene TRBV3-2) to TRBJ2-7; 10 bases map to TRBD2. DNA of the CDR3: TGTGCCAGCAGCCCCACGAGCGGGAGGGTTGACGAGCAGTACTTC. Protein product: CASSPTSGRVDEQYF.